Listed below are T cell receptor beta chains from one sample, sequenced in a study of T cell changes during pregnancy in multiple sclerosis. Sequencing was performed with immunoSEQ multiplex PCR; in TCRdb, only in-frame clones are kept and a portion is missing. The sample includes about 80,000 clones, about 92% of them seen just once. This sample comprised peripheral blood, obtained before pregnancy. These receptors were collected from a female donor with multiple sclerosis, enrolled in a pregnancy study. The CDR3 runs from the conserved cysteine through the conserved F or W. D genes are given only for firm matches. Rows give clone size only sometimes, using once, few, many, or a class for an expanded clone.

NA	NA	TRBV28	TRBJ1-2	TGTGCCAGCAGTTCCTCCGGGGGAGTGAACACCTTC	CASSSSGGVNTF
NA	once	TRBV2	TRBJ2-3	TGTGCCAGCAGTCTGGGGGCGGATACGCAGTATTTT	CASSLGADTQYF
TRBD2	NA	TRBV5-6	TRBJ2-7	TGTGCCAGCAATGGGGTGGCGGGAGGCGAGCAGTACTTC	CASNGVAGGEQYF
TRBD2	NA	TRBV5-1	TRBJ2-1	TGCGCCAGCAGCAGGAGCGGGAGAAGCGATGAGCAGTTCTTC	CASSRSGRSDEQFF
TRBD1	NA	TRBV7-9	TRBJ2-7	TGTGCCAGCAGCTTCGACAGGGCTTCTTACGAGCAGTACTTC	CASSFDRASYEQYF
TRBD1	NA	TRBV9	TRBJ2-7	TGTGCCAGCAGCGTGGGACAGGACTACGAGCAGTACTTC	CASSVGQDYEQYF
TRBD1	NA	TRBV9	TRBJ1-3	TGTGCCAGCAGCGCGCTGGGACAGCCTTTCTCTGGAAACACCATATATTTT	CASSALGQPFSGNTIYF
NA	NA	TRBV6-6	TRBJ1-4	TGTGCCAGCAGTTTTAACCGGGACACGAACGATGAAAAACTGTTTTTT	CASSFNRDTNDEKLFF
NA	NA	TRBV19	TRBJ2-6	TGTGCCACATGTTCAAATGGGGCCAACGTCCTGACTTTC	CATCSNGANVLTF
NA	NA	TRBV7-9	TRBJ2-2	TGTGCCAGCAGCTTAGTTCCGGGGTCGAACGCCGGGGAGCTGTTTTTT	CASSLVPGSNAGELFF